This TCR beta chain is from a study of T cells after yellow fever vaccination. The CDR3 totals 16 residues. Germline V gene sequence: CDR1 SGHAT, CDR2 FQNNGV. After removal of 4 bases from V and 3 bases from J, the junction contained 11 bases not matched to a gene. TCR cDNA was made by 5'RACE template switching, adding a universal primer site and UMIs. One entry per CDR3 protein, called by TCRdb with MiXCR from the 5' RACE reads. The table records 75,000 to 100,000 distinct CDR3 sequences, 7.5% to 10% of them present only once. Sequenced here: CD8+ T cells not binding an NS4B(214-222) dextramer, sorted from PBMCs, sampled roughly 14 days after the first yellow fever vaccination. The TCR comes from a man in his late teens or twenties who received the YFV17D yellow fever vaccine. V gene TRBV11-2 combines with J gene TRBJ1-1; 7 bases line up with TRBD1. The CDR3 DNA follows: TGTGCCAGCAGCTCACATCGGACAGGCTGGGACACTGAAGCTTTCTTT. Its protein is CASSSHRTGWDTEAFF.